This TCR beta chain was profiled in a study of cytomegalovirus exposure and HLA in healthy donors (dated by TCRdb to about 2017). About the full investigation: An earlier analysis of approximately 600 of the donors reported more than 250 Gb of sequence data and roughly 100 million unique TCR beta sequences from some 180 million T cells. Alongside the repertoire data, information on donor age, sex, ethnicity and CMV serostatus was compiled. Among around 400 genotyped donors of the cohort, an average of approximately 200,000 unique TCR beta nucleotide sequences was sequenced per donor, of which 15% to 20% were non-productive. A later analysis re-analyzed previously published TCR beta repertoires from 650 to 800 donors and added high-resolution HLA genotyping to study TCR occurrence patterns. Typing coverage varied by locus: roughly 620-640 donors for A, B, C, DRB1 and DQB1; about 520 for DQA1; more than 600 for DPA1; around 450 for DPB1. Rather than drawing on any new phenotypic data, the later analysis identified candidate immune exposures from TCR beta sequences and the way those sequences occurred across donors. All discovery cohort repertoires had been generated using a single sequencing platform. HLA typing included class I and class II loci at four-digit resolution. An earlier analysis of some 500 of the donors applied high-throughput TCR beta sequencing to assess whether each TCR beta V gene segment acted as functional or pseudogenic. The aim of the study was to test whether cataloging public T cell receptors could identify signatures of past pathogen exposure. Around 300 gigabases of sequencing data and roughly 90 million unique TCR sequences were included in an early release covering about 700 HLA-typed donors. The T cell repertoires of 550 to 850 subjects were profiled by immunosequencing and related to cytomegalovirus serostatus. In a later genetic analysis, genome-wide SNP genotypes for about 60% of the 666 donors were used, and that subset was treated as a discovery cohort. High-throughput TCR immunosequencing, statistical association of individual TCRs with disease status, and machine learning were combined to predict cytomegalovirus infection status. Besides the first cohort of 500 to 700 subjects, a separate validation cohort made up of 120 different subjects was used. Because of strong linkage in the cohort, five DR-DQ haplotypes were treated as single units for association and clustering. Among the roughly 390 genotyped donors, more than 70% belonged to the genetic ancestry cluster associated with self-reported Caucasian donors.

The cohort comprised 550 to 700 healthy bone marrow donors. All cohort members were sampled while nominally healthy, although unrecorded immune exposures were likely present. The donor was CMV seronegative and belonged to the group of more than 300 seronegative cohort members. A peripheral blood sample was provided by each donor, and peripheral blood mononuclear cells were used for TCR beta sequencing. Genomic DNA was extracted from the blood cell samples with the Qiagen DNeasy Blood Extraction Kit. Library method: the immunoSEQ multiplex PCR assay. For the multiplex PCR, a mixture combining 60 forward primers for TCR Vbeta segments and 13 reverse primers for TCR Jbeta segments was used. Amplification of the CDR3 region of rearranged TCR beta genes was performed with a multiplex PCR assay on genomic DNA. Amplified TCR beta libraries were sequenced as 87-base-pair reads on the Illumina HiSeq System. Concerning the study's data processing: A later analysis counted some 80 million unique TCR beta chains across the 500 to 850 repertoires, and 10 million to 12 million of these chains were shared by at least two donors. To remove PCR and sequencing errors, raw reads were error-corrected and collapsed into unique sequences using a nearest-neighbor algorithm that merged closely related sequences. CDR3 sequences were aligned to IMGT reference sequences to assign V, D and J gene segments. For a sequence to be retained, at least a six-nucleotide match to both a V gene segment and a J gene segment was required. Rearrangements were classified as productive when the CDR3 lacked stop codons and remained in frame with V and J, and all other rearrangements were classified as non-productive. Following IMGT convention, CDR3 was defined as the stretch from the second conserved V-encoded cysteine to the conserved J-encoded phenylalanine. Sequences without an unambiguous match to a single V gene segment were excluded from the earlier analysis of almost 600 of the donors. An earlier analysis of approximately 590 of the donors called V segments functional above 56.7% productive rearrangements and segregating when the between-donor standard deviation exceeded 5%. To diagnose cytomegalovirus status from the catalog of TCR beta chain sequences, a statistical classification framework was built. V and J gene assignment, in a later analysis, came from comparing TCR nucleotide sequences with IMGT/GENE-DB human TR gene sequences. A later analysis assigned CDR3 sequences and most-parsimonious VDJ recombination scenarios with the TCRdist pipeline. A later analysis defined each TCR beta chain by its CDR3 amino acid sequence plus V-gene family, and excluded reads lacking a unique V-gene family. As a way to deal with suspected cross-contamination and a sequencing artifact, a later analysis dropped roughly 620 nucleotide sequences that were highly shared and had low generation probability. In a later analysis, a clonal expansion index was calculated for each public chain from normalized within-repertoire ranks of inferred template counts. In a later analysis, generation probabilities were computed using a VDJ recombination model fitted to out-of-frame rearrangements, and the results were checked against IGoR. In a later analysis, hypergeometric tests were used to score TCR-TCR, TCR-HLA and TCR-CMV co-occurrence, with a repertoire-size bias correction applied to TCR pairs. A later analysis estimated false discovery rates by permuting HLA or CMV assignments 20 times. A later analysis grouped co-occurring TCRs with DBSCAN, adding TCRdist sequence similarity when clustering within HLA-allele-positive subsets. Co-occurrence clustering excluded repertoires with fewer than 30,000 or more than 120,000 public chains, plus five with anomalous nucleotide sharing. TCRdb took this table from immuneACCESS and kept in-frame rearrangements with V and J called. Such tables lack part of the clones; where checked against another copy, unresolved V genes explain under half of the gap, and the rest is unexplained. The V and J calls and clone size come from that table; D and trimming were worked out from the DNA. This sample is represented by around 140,000 clones; 83% of them were singletons. Over 1.5% of the sample goes to the ten largest clones.

This clone came up once. Its antigen has not been determined. No base-level quality is on record; no much larger clone is a single base apart. A distance of 14 bases separates the germline ends of V and J, which lose 3 bases and 0 bases respectively. The CDR3, from cysteine to phenylalanine, totals 16 residues. Of all the DNA, just the CDR3 is kept, 48 bases in frame from base 1. CDR1 and CDR2, looked up from the germline V gene, are SGHTA and FQGNSA. Paper-wide results and their limitations: In a later analysis, HLA-associated TCR beta chains were found to be more clonally expanded and to have lower generation probabilities than equally common non-associated chains. Roughly uniform sequencing depth across donors was assumed in presence/absence analyses, although this assumption may not hold. Because HLA typing was missing for some donors at each locus, association tests included only the typed subset. The 87-base-pair reads could not distinguish some IMGT-functional V segments, including TRBV6-2 and TRBV6-3, so those segments were excluded. In a later genetic analysis, fewer N-insertions in productive TCRs were reported among donors in an Asian-associated ancestry cluster than the approximately 710-donor mean. The authors suggested that the approach could potentially be generalized to other disease states and immunological phenotypes. The sequencing pipeline was judged likely to have produced a cluster of highly shared sequence variants as a technical artifact. Broadly in line with IMGT annotations, most TCR beta V segments showed up in productive rearrangements about 87% or about 30% of the time in an earlier analysis of 450 to 750 of the donors. A further reported finding was that TCR beta sequences accurately predicted the HLA-A and HLA-B alleles for most subjects in the first cohort. When HLA alleles, especially DR and DQ, strongly co-occurred, attributing TCR associations to individual alleles was difficult. In a later analysis, the rate of TCR association differed among HLA loci, with DRB1 alleles having the most associated TCRs and HLA-C alleles having the fewest. According to a later analysis, parvovirus B19, influenza, CMV and Epstein-Barr virus appeared linked to several top co-occurrence clusters. A few of the identified cytomegalovirus-associated TCR beta chains were confirmed in vitro to be specific for cytomegalovirus antigens. The study listed 164 TCR beta chains as associated with cytomegalovirus. In a later analysis, most CMV-associated TCR beta chains were found to appear HLA-restricted, with HLA associations seemingly driven largely by CMV exposure. Most TCR sequences were observed very rarely across donors, whereas some public TCRs were present in many individuals. Immune exposure information for the cohort was limited to CMV serostatus. Only TCR beta chains were sequenced in this cohort, and the absence of alpha or paired-chain data limited detectable features. Specific HLA alleles were associated with roughly 16,000 TCR beta sequences at a false discovery rate of 0.05 in a later analysis. V-gene and J-gene trimming of TCR beta chains was associated with a missense DCLRE1C variant in a later genetic analysis, and the association was replicated in an independent cohort. The classifier was reported to diagnose cytomegalovirus status with high specificity and sensitivity in both the original and validation cohorts. The earlier analysis of about 600 of the donors excluded around 17 rarely observed V segments, including chromosome 9 orphons, because counts were too low. Linkage disequilibrium might explain the correlated functional status among segregating V segments, but an unknown experimental factor could not be ruled out.

The sequenced sample consisted of PBMCs. The chain employs TRBV7-2 and TRBJ2-5; the D gene is possibly TRBD2, with 5 bases matching. The sequence derives from a middle-aged man in good health and CMV-seronegative. The base sequence is TGTGCCAGCAGCTTTGGGCCTCCGGGGAACCAAGAGACCCAGTACTTC. It is translated as CASSFGPPGNQETQYF.